This T cell receptor (beta chain) was sequenced for a study of OX40 agonist ivuxolimab in advanced cancers. Findings and caveats of the study: Low normalized T-cell clonal expansion was also seen in some nonresponders. The investigators did not determine what antigen specificity the expanded peripheral T cells had.

On this clone: What it binds is not known.

Profiled with immunoSEQ multiplex PCR; TCRdb holds only in-frame clones, not every one. The sample holds 65,000 to 95,000 clones; about nine tenths are singletons and the top ten take roughly 9.6%. The CDR3 has 15 amino acids. CDR1 and CDR2 from the germline V gene are MNHEY and SMNVEV (reference sequence). V lost 4 bases to trimming and J lost 4 bases; unmatched junction nucleotides: 8. The material sequenced was CD4+ or CD8+ T cells sorted from blood, taken in a trial of the OX40 agonist ivuxolimab. V usage is TRBV27 and J usage is TRBJ2-7, with 9 positions matching TRBD1. The source is an adult with an advanced solid tumor such as melanoma, head and neck, liver or kidney cancer. The CDR3 protein is CASSYGTGHGYEQYF. For the CDR3, the DNA is TGTGCCAGCAGTTACGGGACAGGGCATGGGTACGAGCAGTACTTC.